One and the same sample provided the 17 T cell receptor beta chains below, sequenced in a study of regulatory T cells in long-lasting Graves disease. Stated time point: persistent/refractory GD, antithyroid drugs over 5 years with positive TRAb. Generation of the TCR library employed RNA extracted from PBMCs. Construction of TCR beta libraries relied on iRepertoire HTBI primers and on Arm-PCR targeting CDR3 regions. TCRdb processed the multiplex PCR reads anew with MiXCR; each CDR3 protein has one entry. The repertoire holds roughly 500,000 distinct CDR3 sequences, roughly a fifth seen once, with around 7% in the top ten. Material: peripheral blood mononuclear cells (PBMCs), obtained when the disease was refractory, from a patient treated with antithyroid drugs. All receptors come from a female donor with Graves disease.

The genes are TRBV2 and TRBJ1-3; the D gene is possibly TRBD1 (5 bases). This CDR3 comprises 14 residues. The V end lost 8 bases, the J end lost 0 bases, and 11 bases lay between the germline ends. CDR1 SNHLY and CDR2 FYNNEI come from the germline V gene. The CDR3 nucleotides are TGTGCCAGCGGGCACAGGAGCTCTGGAAACACCATATATTTT. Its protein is CASGHRSSGNTIYF.

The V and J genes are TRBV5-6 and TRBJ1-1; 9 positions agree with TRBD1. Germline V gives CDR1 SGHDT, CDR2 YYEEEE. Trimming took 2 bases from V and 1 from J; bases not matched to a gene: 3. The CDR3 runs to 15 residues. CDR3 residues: CASSFGTGPNTEAFF. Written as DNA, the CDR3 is TGTGCCAGCAGCTTTGGGACAGGGCCGAACACTGAAGCTTTCTTT.

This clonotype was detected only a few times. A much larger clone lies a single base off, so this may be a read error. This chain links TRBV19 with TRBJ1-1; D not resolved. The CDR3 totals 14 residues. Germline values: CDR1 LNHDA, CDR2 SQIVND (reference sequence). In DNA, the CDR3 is TGTGCCAGTTGTATAGGATATCCGGTCACTGAAGCTTTCTTT. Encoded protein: CASCIGYPVTEAFF.

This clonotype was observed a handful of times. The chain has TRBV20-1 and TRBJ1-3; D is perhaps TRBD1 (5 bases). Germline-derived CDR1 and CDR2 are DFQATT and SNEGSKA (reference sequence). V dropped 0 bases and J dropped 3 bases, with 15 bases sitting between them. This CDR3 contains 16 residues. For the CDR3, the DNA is TGCAGTGCTAGAGAAGGGGCAGGGCCAGTTGGAAACACCATATATTTT. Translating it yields CSAREGAGPVGNTIYF.

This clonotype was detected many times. The CDR3 coding sequence is TGTGCCGCCAAGGTGCGGGGTTCCACTGAAGCTTTCTTT. The encoded protein is CAAKVRGSTEAFF. The chain carries TRBV12-3 or TRBV12-4 and TRBJ1-1; no definite D call. Trimming stripped 11 bases from V and 4 bases from J, with 17 bases between. The CDR3 spans 13 residues.

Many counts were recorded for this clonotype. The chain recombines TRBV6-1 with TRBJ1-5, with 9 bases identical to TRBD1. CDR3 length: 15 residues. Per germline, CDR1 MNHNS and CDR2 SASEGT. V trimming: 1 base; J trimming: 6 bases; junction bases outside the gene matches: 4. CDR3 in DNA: TGTGCCAGCAGTGAAGGGACAGGGGAGGTTCAGCCCCAGCATTTT. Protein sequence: CASSEGTGEVQPQHF.

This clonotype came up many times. CDR3 nucleotide sequence: TGTGCCAGCAGTTCCGAGACAGGGTCGAGTCAGCCCCAGCATTTT. Encoded protein: CASSSETGSSQPQHF. V and J are TRBV2 and TRBJ1-5; 7 bases are shared with TRBD1. Germline trimming cut 5 bases from V and 6 bases from J; bases unmatched to any gene: 10. CDR1 is SNHLY, CDR2 FYNNEI, per germline. The CDR3 runs to 15 residues.

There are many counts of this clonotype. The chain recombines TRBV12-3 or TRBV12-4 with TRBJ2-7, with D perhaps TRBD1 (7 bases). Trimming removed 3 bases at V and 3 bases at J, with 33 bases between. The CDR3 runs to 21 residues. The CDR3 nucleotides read TGTGCCAGCAGTTTGACCTACGCCTACCCCCCGGCGGGACAGCGACTCTACGAGCAGTACTTC. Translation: CASSLTYAYPPAGQRLYEQYF.

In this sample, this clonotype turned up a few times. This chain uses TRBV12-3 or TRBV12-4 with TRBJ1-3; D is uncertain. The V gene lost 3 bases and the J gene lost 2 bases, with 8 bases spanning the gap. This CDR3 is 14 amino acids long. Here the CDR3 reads CASSFNGAGNTIYF. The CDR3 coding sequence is TGTGCCAGCAGTTTTAACGGGGCTGGAAACACCATATATTTT.

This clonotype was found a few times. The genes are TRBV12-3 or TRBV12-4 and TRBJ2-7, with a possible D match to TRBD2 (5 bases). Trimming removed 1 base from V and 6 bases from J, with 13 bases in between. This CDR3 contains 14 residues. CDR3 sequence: CASSLVVRRGEQYF. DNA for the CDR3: TGTGCCAGCAGTTTAGTGGTCCGACGGGGCGAGCAGTACTTC.

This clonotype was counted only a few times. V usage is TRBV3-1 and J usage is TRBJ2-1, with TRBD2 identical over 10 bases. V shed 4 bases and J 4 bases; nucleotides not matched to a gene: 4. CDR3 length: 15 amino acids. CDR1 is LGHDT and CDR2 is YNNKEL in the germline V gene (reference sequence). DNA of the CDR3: TGTGCCAGCAGCCCAAGCGGGGGGGATTACAATGAGCAGTTCTTC. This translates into CASSPSGGDYNEQFF.

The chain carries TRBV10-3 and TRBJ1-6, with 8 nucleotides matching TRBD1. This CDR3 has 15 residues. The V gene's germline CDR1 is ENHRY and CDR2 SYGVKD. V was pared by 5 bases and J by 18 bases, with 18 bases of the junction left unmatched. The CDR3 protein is CAISYSLTGGYLPHF. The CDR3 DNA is TGTGCCATCAGTTACTCGCTAACAGGGGGGTACCTCCCCCACTTT.

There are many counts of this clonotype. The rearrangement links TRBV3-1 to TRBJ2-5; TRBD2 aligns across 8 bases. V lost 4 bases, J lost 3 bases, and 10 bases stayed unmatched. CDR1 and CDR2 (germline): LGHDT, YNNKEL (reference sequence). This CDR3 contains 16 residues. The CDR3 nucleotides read TGTGCCAGCAGCCCCGGGGAGGGAGCGGGGGAAGAGACCCAGTACTTC. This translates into CASSPGEGAGEETQYF.

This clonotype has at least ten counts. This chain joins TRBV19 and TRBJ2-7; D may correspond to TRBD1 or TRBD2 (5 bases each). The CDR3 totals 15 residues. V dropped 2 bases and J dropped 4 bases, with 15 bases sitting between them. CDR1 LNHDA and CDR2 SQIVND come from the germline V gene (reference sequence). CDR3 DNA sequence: TGTGCCAGTAGTATAAGGGAAACGGGGCAATACGAGCAGTACTTC. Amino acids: CASSIRETGQYEQYF. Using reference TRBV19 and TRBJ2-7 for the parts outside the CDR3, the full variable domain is DGGITQSPKYLFRKEGQNVTLSCEQNLNHDAMYWYRQDPGQGLRLIYYSQIVNDFQKGDIAEGYSVSREKKESFPLTVTSAQKNPTAFYLCASSIRETGQYEQYFGPGTRLTVT.

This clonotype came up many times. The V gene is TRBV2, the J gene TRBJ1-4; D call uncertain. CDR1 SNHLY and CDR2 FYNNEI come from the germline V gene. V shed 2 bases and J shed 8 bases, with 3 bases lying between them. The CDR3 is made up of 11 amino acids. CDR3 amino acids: CASSEMEKLFF. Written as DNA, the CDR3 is TGTGCCAGCAGTGAAATGGAAAAACTGTTTTTT.

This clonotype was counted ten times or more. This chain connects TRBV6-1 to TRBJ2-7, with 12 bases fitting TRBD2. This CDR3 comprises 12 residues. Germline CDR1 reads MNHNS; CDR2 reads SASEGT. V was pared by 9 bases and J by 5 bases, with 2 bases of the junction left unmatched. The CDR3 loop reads CASTSGRNEQYF. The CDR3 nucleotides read TGTGCCAGTACTAGCGGGAGGAACGAGCAGTACTTC.

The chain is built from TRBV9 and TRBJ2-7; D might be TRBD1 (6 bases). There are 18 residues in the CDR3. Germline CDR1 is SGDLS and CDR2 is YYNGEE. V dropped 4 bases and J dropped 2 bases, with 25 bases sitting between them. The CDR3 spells CASSPTYGDTPVTYEQYF. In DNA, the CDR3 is TGTGCCAGCAGCCCGACCTATGGGGACACGCCAGTCACCTACGAGCAGTACTTC.